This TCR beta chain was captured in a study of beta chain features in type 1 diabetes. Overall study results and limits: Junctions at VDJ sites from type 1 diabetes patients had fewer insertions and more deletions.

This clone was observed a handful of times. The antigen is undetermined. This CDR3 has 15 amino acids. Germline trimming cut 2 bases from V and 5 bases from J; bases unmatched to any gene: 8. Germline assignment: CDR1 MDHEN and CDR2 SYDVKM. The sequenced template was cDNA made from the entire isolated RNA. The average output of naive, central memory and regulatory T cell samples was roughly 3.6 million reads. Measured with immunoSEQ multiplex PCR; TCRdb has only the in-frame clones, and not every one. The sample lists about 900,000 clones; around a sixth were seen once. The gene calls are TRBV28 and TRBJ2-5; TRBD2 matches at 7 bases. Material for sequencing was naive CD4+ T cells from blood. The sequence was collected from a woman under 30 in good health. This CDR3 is CASSLPAGTRETQYF. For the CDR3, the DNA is TGTGCCAGCAGTTTACCAGCGGGAACGCGTGAGACCCAGTACTTC.